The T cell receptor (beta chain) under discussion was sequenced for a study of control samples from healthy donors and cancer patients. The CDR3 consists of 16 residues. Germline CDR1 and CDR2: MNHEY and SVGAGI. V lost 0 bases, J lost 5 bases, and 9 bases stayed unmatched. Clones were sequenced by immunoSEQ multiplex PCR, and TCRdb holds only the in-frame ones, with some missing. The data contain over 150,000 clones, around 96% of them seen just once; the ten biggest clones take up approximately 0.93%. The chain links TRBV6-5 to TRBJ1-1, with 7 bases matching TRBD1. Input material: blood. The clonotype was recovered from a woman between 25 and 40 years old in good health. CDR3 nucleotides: TGTGCCAGCAGTTACTCCCCGACAGGGCCGGGGACTGAAGCTTTCTTT. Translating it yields CASSYSPTGPGTEAFF.